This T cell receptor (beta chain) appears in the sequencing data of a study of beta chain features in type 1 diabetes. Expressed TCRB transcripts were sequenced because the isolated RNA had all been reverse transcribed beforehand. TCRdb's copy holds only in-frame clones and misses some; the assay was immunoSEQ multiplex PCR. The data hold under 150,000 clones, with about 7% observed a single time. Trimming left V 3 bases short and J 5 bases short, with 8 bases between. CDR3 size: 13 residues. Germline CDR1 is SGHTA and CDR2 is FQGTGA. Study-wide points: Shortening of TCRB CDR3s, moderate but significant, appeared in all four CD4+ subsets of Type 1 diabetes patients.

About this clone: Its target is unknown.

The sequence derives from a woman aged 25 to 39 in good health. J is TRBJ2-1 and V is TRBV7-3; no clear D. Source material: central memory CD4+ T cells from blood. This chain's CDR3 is CASSLYYDNEQFF. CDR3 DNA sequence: TGTGCCAGCAGCTTGTATTATGACAATGAGCAGTTCTTC.